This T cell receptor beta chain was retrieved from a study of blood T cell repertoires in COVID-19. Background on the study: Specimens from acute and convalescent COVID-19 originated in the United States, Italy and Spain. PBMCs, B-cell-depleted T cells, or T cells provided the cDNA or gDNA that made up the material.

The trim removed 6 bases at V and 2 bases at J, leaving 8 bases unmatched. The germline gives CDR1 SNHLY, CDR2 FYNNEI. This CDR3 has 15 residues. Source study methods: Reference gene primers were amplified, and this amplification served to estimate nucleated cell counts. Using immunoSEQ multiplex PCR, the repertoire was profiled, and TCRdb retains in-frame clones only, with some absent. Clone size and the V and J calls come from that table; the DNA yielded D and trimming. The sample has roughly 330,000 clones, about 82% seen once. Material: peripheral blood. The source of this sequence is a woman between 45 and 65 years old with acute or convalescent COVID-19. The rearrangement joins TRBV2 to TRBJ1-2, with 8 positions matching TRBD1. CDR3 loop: CASSITGGRNYGYTF. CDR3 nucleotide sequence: TGTGCCAGCAGCATAACAGGGGGTCGGAACTATGGCTACACCTTC.